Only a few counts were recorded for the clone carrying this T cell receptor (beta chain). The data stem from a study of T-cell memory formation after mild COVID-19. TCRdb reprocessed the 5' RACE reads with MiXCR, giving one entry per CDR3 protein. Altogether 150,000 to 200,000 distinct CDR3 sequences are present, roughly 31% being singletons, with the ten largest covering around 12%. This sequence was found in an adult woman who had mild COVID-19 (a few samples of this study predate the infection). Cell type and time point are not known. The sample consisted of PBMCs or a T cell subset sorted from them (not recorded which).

CDR3 coding DNA: TGTGCCAGCAGCCCCATCGAGGGGGCTATGGCTTTCTTT. It yields the protein CASSPIEGAMAFF. The rearrangement joins TRBV3-1 to TRBJ1-1; 7 bases agree with TRBD1. V lost 4 bases, J lost 11 bases, and 10 bases stayed unmatched. Germline values: CDR1 LGHDT, CDR2 YNNKEL (reference sequence). The CDR3 consists of 13 residues.